These 20 T cell receptor beta chains were all obtained from the same sample, sequenced in a study of vaccination and CD4 T cells after COVID-19. With the Oncomine TCR Beta short-read assay, DNA from cultured CD4+ T cells was sequenced. In TCRdb, the PCR reads were re-called with MiXCR into one record per CDR3 protein. The repertoire holds approximately 12,000 distinct CDR3 sequences, with approximately 55% as singletons. These TCRs' antigens remain unknown. Treatment meaning: roughly ten-day PBMC culture with coronavirus spike peptide pools or control peptides (ViraFEST assay). The specimen sequenced was CD4+ T cells from blood, cultured in vitro. The receptors derive from a human donor who had recovered from COVID-19.

In its sample, this clonotype ranks as medium-sized. The CDR3 DNA reads TGTGCCAGCAGTGAATCGGGGCTGAGCTCCTATAATTCACCCCTCCACTTT. Translated: CASSESGLSSYNSPLHF. This chain connects TRBV25-1 to TRBJ1-6, with D tentatively TRBD1 (5 bases). V lost 1 base to trimming and J lost 0 bases, with 10 bases between them. The CDR3 sequence is 17 residues long. The germline V gene encodes CDR1 MGHDK and CDR2 SYGVNS. The full variable domain, in which reference TRBV25-1 and TRBJ1-6 provide the parts outside the CDR3, is EADIYQTPRYLVIGTGKKITLECSQTMGHDKMYWYQQDPGMELHLIHYSYGVNSTEKGDLSSESTVSRIRTEHFPLTLESARPSHTSQYLCASSESGLSSYNSPLHFGNGTRLTVT.

For the CDR3, the DNA is TGTGCCAGCAGCCGCGTCCCAGGGTTCGCGAACACCGGGGAGCTGTTTTTT. Its translation: CASSRVPGFANTGELFF. The rearrangement links TRBV6-2 or TRBV6-3 to TRBJ2-2; possible D gene TRBD1, 5 bases. There are 17 residues in the CDR3. CDR1 MNHEY and CDR2 SVGEGT come from the germline V gene. V was clipped by 6 bases and J by 0 bases, with 17 bases between them.

The chain links TRBV4-1 to TRBJ2-3, with no clear D. This CDR3 is 12 amino acids long. The V gene lost 3 bases and the J gene lost 6 bases, with 7 bases spanning the gap. Germline CDR1 MGHRA, CDR2 YSYEKL. The CDR3 bases are TGCGCCAGCAGCCACCCGTTGGATACGCAGTATTTT. It codes for CASSHPLDTQYF.

The rearrangement uses TRBV2 and TRBJ2-2; D uncertain. V dropped 3 bases and J dropped 4 bases, with 12 bases sitting between them. CDR1 and CDR2 from the germline V gene are SNHLY and FYNNEI. This CDR3 is built from 15 residues. Here the CDR3 DNA reads TGTGCCAGCAGTGAGGAAGCAGTACCCACCGGGGAGCTGTTTTTT. It yields the protein CASSEEAVPTGELFF. Combining the CDR3 with reference TRBV2 and TRBJ2-2 gives the whole variable domain EPEVTQTPSHQVTQMGQEVILRCVPISNHLYFYWYRQILGQKVEFLVSFYNNEISEKSEIFDDQFSVERPDGSNFTLKIRSTKLEDSAMYFCASSEEAVPTGELFFGEGSRLTVL.

The chain links TRBV7-2 to TRBJ2-3, with D hard to call. This CDR3 comprises 14 residues. V was pared by 0 bases and J by 4 bases, with 8 bases between. CDR1 is SGHTA, CDR2 FQGNSA, per germline. CDR3: CASSLARKSDTQYF. CDR3 DNA: TGTGCCAGCAGCTTAGCCCGAAAGTCAGATACGCAGTATTTT.

In its sample, this clonotype was seen a few times. J is TRBJ1-2 and V is TRBV7-9; no reliable D call. CDR3 size: 14 residues. Germline CDR1 SEHNR, CDR2 FQNEAQ (reference sequence). Deletions cut 5 bases from V and 4 bases from J, with 14 bases between. CDR3 sequence (DNA): TGTGCCAGCAGCCTCCGGGCCGGACCCTATGGCTACACCTTC. Residues: CASSLRAGPYGYTF. Supplemented by reference TRBV7-9 and TRBJ1-2, the full variable domain reads DTGVSQNPRHKITKRGQNVTFRCDPISEHNRLYWYRQTLGQGPEFLTYFQNEAQLEKSRLLSDRFSAERPKGSFSTLEIQRTEQGDSAMYLCASSLRAGPYGYTFGSGTRLTVV.

This clonotype was detected only a few times. This chain uses TRBV24-1 with TRBJ1-5; maybe TRBD1 (6 bases). Germline-derived CDR1 and CDR2 are KGHDR and SFDVKD. This CDR3 spans 15 amino acids. With 2 bases removed from V and 0 bases from J, the gap between germline ends came to 7 bases. The CDR3 region has the DNA TGTGCCACCAGTGATTCCAGGGGTAGCAATCAGCCCCAGCATTTT. It codes for CATSDSRGSNQPQHF.

This chain uses TRBV7-2 with TRBJ1-5; 9 bases align to TRBD1. The CDR3 extends over 14 amino acids. Germline assignment: CDR1 SGHTA and CDR2 FQGNSA. V shed 3 bases, J shed 7 bases, and the junction held 4 bases outside the gene matches. CDR3 bases: TGTGCCAGCAGCTTCTCCGGACAGGGGCAGCCCCAGCATTTT. As protein: CASSFSGQGQPQHF.

This chain's CDR3 is CASSPRDRGRRPQHF. The DNA for the CDR3 is TGTGCCAGCAGTCCCCGGGACAGGGGTCGCCGGCCCCAGCATTTT. The V gene is TRBV12-3 or TRBV12-4, the J gene TRBJ1-5; TRBD1 matches at 10 bases. This CDR3 has 15 residues. Trimming took 5 bases from V and 9 from J; bases not matched to a gene: 10.

In its sample, this clonotype was seen a few times. The genes are TRBV10-3 and TRBJ1-6, with D tentatively TRBD1 (6 bases). The CDR3 covers 13 residues. Germline CDR1 reads ENHRY; CDR2 reads SYGVKD. Deletions cut 6 bases from V and 6 bases from J, with 9 bases between. The CDR3 sequence is CAIRKDSNSPLHF. In DNA form, the CDR3 reads TGTGCCATCAGGAAGGACAGTAATTCACCCCTCCACTTT.

The CDR3 reads CASTTGNTEAFF. DNA of the CDR3: TGTGCCAGCACCACGGGGAACACTGAAGCTTTCTTT. This sequence joins TRBV6-1 and TRBJ1-1; D is ambiguous. The V gene's germline CDR1 is MNHNS and CDR2 SASEGT. Trimming took off 7 bases at V and 1 base at J, with 7 bases between the two ends. The CDR3 is 12 residues long.

In this sample, this clonotype turned up once. The rearrangement joins TRBV27 to TRBJ2-7; D not certain. Per germline, CDR1 MNHEY and CDR2 SMNVEV (reference sequence). V was pared by 2 bases and J by 2 bases, with 4 bases between. There are 12 residues in the CDR3. The CDR3 is CASSLKAYEQYF. DNA for the CDR3: TGTGCCAGCAGTTTAAAAGCCTACGAGCAGTACTTC.

This chain connects TRBV2 to TRBJ2-7; possibly TRBD2 for D (5 bases). The germline CDR1 and CDR2 sequences are SNHLY and FYNNEI. The CDR3 has 14 residues. V lost 8 bases and J 6 bases, leaving 20 bases between the germline ends. CDR3 DNA: TGTGCCAGCTTGCAGCGGTGGGCCTCTAGCGAGCAGTACTTC. Translation: CASLQRWASSEQYF.

The chain is built from TRBV6-4 and TRBJ1-2; D not certain. The CDR3 loop spans 18 amino acids. Trimming took off 0 bases at V and 2 bases at J, with 19 bases between the two ends. The germline V gene has CDR1 MRHNA and CDR2 SNTAGT. CDR3 coding DNA: TGTGCCAGCAGTGACTCGAGAAAGGGCTCTATACCCAACTATGGCTACACCTTC. It translates to CASSDSRKGSIPNYGYTF.

The J gene is TRBJ2-7, the V gene TRBV19; 8 bases map to TRBD2. Germline V CDR1 and CDR2: LNHDA, SQIVND (reference sequence). This CDR3 has 14 residues. The ends lost 8 bases at V and 4 bases at J; junction bases unmatched: 10. CDR3 sequence reads: CASGRTSTSYEQYF. The CDR3 DNA reads TGTGCCAGTGGAAGGACTAGCACATCGTACGAGCAGTACTTC.

This clonotype was detected only a few times. The chain has TRBV20-1 and TRBJ1-5; no definite D call. The length of the CDR3 is 14 residues. CDR1 is DFQATT and CDR2 is SNEGSKA in the germline V gene (reference sequence). Trimming pared 0 bases from V and 8 bases from J, leaving 14 bases between. The CDR3 nucleotides read TGCAGTGCTAGAGATCAAGGCAGCATCAAGCCCCAGCATTTT. Its translation is CSARDQGSIKPQHF.

The rearrangement links TRBV6-4 to TRBJ2-2, with D perhaps TRBD1 (6 bases). V lost 0 bases and J 4 bases, leaving 12 bases between the germline ends. The germline gives CDR1 MRHNA, CDR2 SNTAGT. CDR3 length equals 16 residues. The DNA of the CDR3 is TGTGCCAGCAGTGACTCGGGGGCCGGGACCACCGGGGAGCTGTTTTTT. Protein sequence: CASSDSGAGTTGELFF.

The chain uses TRBV18 and TRBJ2-2, with D uncertain. Germline V gene data show CDR1 as KGHSH and CDR2 as LQKENI. The CDR3 has 13 residues. V lost 0 bases and J 7 bases, leaving 6 bases between the germline ends. Written as DNA, the CDR3 is TGTGCCAGCTCACCACCGAGTCGCGGGGAGCTGTTTTTT. Its protein product is CASSPPSRGELFF.

The CDR3, as DNA: TGTGCCAGCAGTAAAGATACAGGGGGCAACACTGAAGCTTTCTTT. Amino acids: CASSKDTGGNTEAFF. The J gene is TRBJ1-1, the V gene TRBV12-3 or TRBV12-4, with 9 bases matching TRBD1. The CDR3 contains 15 residues. V trimming: 5 bases; J trimming: 2 bases; junction bases outside the gene matches: 6.

V is TRBV20-1 and J is TRBJ1-2; D gene unclear. CDR1 and CDR2 from the germline V gene are DFQATT and SNEGSKA (reference sequence). This CDR3 region has 11 residues. Trimming stripped 7 bases from V and 3 bases from J, with 9 bases between. CDR3 loop: CSVAMDYGYTF. The CDR3, as DNA: TGCAGTGTTGCGATGGACTATGGCTACACCTTC.